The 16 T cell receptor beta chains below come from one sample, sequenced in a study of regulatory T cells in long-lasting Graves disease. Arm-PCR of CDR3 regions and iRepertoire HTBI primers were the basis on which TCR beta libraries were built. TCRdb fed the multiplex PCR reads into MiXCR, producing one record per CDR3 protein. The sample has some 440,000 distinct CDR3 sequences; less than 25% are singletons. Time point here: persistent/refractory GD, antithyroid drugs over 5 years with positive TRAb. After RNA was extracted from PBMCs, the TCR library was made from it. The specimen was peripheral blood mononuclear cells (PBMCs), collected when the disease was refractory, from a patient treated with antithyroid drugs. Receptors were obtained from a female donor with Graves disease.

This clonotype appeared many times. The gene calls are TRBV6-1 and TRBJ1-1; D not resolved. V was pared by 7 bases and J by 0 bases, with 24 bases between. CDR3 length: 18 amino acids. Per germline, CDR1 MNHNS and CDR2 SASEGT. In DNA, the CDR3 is TGTGCCAGCAAGATTCGGAGACTCCGAGACTCCATGAACACTGAAGCTTTCTTT. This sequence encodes CASKIRRLRDSMNTEAFF.

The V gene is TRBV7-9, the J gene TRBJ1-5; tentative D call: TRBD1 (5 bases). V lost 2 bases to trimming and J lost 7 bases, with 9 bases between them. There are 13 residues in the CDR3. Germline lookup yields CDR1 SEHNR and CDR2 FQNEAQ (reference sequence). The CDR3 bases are TGTGCCAGCAGCTTATGGGGGGGACAGCCCCAGCATTTT. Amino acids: CASSLWGGQPQHF.

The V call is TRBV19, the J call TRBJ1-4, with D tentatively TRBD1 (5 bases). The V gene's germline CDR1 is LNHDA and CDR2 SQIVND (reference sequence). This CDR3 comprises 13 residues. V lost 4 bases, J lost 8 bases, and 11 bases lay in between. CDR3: CASSKGAPEKLFF. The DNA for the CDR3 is TGTGCCAGTAGTAAAGGGGCGCCAGAAAAACTGTTTTTT.

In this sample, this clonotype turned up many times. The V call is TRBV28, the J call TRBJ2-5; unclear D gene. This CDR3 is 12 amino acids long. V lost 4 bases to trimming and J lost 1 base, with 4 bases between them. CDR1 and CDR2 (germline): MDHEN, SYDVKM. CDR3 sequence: CASSSLQETQYF. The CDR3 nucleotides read TGTGCCAGCAGTTCACTCCAAGAGACCCAGTACTTC.

DNA of the CDR3: TGTGCCAGCTTAGGGACAGGGGTTATCACCGGGGAGCTGTTTTTT. Encoded protein: CASLGTGVITGELFF. The chain uses TRBV19 and TRBJ2-2, with TRBD1 matching 10 bases. The CDR3 length is 15 residues. V was pared by 9 bases and J by 4 bases, with 8 bases of the junction left unmatched. Germline assignment: CDR1 LNHDA and CDR2 SQIVND (reference sequence).

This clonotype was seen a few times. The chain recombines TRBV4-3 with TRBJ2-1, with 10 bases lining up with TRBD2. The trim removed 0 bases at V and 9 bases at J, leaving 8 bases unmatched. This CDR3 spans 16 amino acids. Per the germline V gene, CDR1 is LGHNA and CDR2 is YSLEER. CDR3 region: CASSQDGSGRAGEQFF. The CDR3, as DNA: TGCGCCAGCAGCCAAGATGGGAGCGGGAGGGCTGGTGAGCAGTTCTTC.

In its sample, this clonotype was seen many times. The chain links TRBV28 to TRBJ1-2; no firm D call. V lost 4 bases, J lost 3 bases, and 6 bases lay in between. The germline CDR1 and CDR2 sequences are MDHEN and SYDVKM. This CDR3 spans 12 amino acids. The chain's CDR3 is CASSSTDYGYTF. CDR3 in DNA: TGTGCCAGCAGTTCTACAGACTATGGCTACACCTTC.

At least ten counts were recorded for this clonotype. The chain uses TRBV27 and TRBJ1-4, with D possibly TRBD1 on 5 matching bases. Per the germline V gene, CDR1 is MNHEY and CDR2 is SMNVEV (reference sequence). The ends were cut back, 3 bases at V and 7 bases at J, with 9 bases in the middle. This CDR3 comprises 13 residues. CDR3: CASSFPDSEKLFF. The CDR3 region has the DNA TGTGCCAGCAGTTTCCCAGACAGTGAAAAACTGTTTTTT.

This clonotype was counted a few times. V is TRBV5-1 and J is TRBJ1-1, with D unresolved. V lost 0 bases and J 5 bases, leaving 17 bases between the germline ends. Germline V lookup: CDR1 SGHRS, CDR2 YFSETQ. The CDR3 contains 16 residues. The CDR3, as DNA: TGCGCCAGCAGCTTGGTTCCAGGAGAGGTGAGGACTGAAGCTTTCTTT. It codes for CASSLVPGEVRTEAFF.

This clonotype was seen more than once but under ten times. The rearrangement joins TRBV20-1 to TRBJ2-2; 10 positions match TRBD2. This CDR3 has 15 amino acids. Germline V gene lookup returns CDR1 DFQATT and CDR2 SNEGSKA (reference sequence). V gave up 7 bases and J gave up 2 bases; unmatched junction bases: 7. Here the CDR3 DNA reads TGCAGTGGTAGCACTAGCGGGATAAACACCGGGGAGCTGTTTTTT. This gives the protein CSGSTSGINTGELFF.

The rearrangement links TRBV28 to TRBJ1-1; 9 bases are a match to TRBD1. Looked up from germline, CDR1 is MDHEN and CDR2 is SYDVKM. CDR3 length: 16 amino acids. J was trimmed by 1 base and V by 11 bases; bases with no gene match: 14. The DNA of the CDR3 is TGTGCCTCCTACAGGGGGCATGGAGAGGGGAACACTGAAGCTTTCTTT. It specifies CASYRGHGEGNTEAFF.

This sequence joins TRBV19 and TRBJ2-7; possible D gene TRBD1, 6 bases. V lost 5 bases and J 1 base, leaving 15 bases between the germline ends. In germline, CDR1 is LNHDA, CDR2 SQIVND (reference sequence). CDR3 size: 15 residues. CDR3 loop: CASSRAPGQSYEQYF. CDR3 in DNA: TGTGCCAGTAGTCGCGCCCCGGGACAATCCTACGAGCAGTACTTC.

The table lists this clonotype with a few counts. Here the CDR3 reads CATSDLQTSGSSYNEQFF. DNA of the CDR3: TGTGCCACCAGTGATTTGCAGACTAGCGGGAGCTCCTACAATGAGCAGTTCTTC. This sequence joins TRBV24-1 and TRBJ2-1, with 12 nucleotides matching TRBD2. J gave up 0 bases and V 0 bases, and 2 bases lay outside the gene matches. CDR1 and CDR2 (germline): KGHDR, SFDVKD. The CDR3 is made up of 18 amino acids.

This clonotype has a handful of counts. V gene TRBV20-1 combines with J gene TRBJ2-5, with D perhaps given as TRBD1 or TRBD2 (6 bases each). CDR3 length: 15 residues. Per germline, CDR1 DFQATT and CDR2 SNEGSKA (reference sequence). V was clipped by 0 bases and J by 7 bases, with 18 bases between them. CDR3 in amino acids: CSARDRGEAPGTQYF. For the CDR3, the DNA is TGCAGTGCTAGAGATAGGGGGGAGGCCCCAGGGACCCAGTACTTC.

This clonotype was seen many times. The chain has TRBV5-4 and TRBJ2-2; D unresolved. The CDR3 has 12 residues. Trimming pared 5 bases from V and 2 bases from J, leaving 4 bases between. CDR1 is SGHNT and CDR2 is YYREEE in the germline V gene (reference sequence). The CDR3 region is CASRTNTGELFF. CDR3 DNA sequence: TGTGCCAGCAGGACAAACACCGGGGAGCTGTTTTTT.

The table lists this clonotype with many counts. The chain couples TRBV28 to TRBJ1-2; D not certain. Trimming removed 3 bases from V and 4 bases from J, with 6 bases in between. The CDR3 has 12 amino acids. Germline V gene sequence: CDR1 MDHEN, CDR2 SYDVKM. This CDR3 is CASSFEGYGYTF. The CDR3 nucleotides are TGTGCCAGCAGTTTTGAGGGCTATGGCTACACCTTC.